The TCR beta chain described here comes from a study of CD8+ T cells in alopecia areata. Findings of the study overall: Among the top 100, expanded CD8+ clones were significantly decreased by tofacitinib, as was scalp clonality. Mice gave a clearer picture of TCR sharing than patients did, possibly for HLA-related reasons.

A remark on this clone: Its matching antigen is unknown.

Indicated treatment: oral pan-JAK inhibitor, 5-10 mg twice daily. Alopecia areata patients provided lesional scalp punch biopsies and peripheral blood. Sequencing templates came from extracted RNA that was reverse transcribed into cDNA. TCRdb's table, derived via immunoSEQ multiplex PCR, lists solely in-frame clones and lacks some. In the table there are over 80,000 clones, roughly two fifths of which are singletons. The V gene's germline CDR1 is SGDLS and CDR2 YYNGEE. V was cut by 2 bases and J by 4 bases, with 9 bases left in between. The CDR3 covers 13 residues. The sequencing used CD8+ T cells sorted from blood, collected at week 24, from a patient treated with tofacitinib. The chain carries TRBV9 and TRBJ1-2, with TRBD1 as a possible D gene (6 bases). The receptor comes from a human donor with alopecia areata. This CDR3 is CASSVTGLYGYTF. The CDR3 region has the DNA TGTGCCAGCAGCGTGACAGGACTCTATGGCTACACCTTC. Based on the CDR3 plus reference TRBV9 and TRBJ1-2, the full variable domain is DSGVTQTPKHLITATGQRVTLRCSPRSGDLSVYWYQQSLDQGLQFLIQYYNGEERAKGNILERFSAQQFPDLHSELNLSSLELGDSALYFCASSVTGLYGYTFGSGTRLTVV.